Following are 17 T cell receptor beta chains from one sample sequenced in a study of blood T cell repertoires in COVID-19. The method was immunoSEQ multiplex PCR; TCRdb's version includes in-frame clones alone and lacks a portion of them. This sample has 200,000 to 250,000 clones; 82% occur once, and the top ten carry roughly 3.5%. Sequencing input: PBMCs or T cells enriched from blood (not recorded which). Every receptor here comes from a woman aged 60-70 years who had recovered from COVID-19.

This chain connects TRBV27 to TRBJ1-1; 8 bases are a match to TRBD1. V lost 5 bases to trimming and J lost 1 base; unmatched junction nucleotides: 9. The CDR3 is made up of 16 amino acids. CDR1 and CDR2 from the germline V gene are MNHEY and SMNVEV (reference sequence). The CDR3 DNA reads as TGTGCCAGCAGTCTACTTGGGGGGACAGGGAACACTGAAGCTTTCTTT. Translated, it gives CASSLLGGTGNTEAFF.

The chain carries TRBV12-5 and TRBJ1-1; 10 bases line up with TRBD1. V gave up 0 bases and J gave up 4 bases; unmatched junction bases: 2. This CDR3 comprises 15 residues. Looked up from germline, CDR1 is LGHNT and CDR2 is FRNRAP. The CDR3 DNA follows: TGTGCTAGTGGTTTGGTAAGGACAGGGGGCACTGAAGCTTTCTTT. It yields the protein CASGLVRTGGTEAFF. Drawing the rest from reference TRBV12-5 and TRBJ1-1, the complete variable domain is DARVTQTPRHKVTEMGQEVTMRCQPILGHNTVFWYRQTMMQGLELLAYFRNRAPLDDSGMPKDRFSAEMPDATLATLKIQPSEPRDSAVYFCASGLVRTGGTEAFFGQGTRLTVV.

The CDR3 sequence is CASSQRESGTEAFF. The CDR3 nucleotides read TGTGCCAGCAGCCAGCGGGAATCGGGCACTGAAGCTTTCTTT. The chain couples TRBV7-9 to TRBJ1-1; D uncertain. Per germline, CDR1 SEHNR and CDR2 FQNEAQ (reference sequence). There are 14 residues in the CDR3. The V and J ends lost 5 bases and 4 bases respectively, with 14 bases between them.

This clone was seen more than once but under ten times. V gene TRBV5-1 combines with J gene TRBJ2-3; TRBD2 aligns across 10 bases. The CDR3 length is 16 residues. CDR1 is SGHRS and CDR2 is YFSETQ in the germline V gene. V trimming: 3 bases; J trimming: 2 bases; junction bases outside the gene matches: 6. This CDR3 reads CASSSGTSVTTDTQYF. The CDR3 bases are TGCGCCAGCAGCTCAGGGACTAGCGTTACCACAGATACGCAGTATTTT.

In its sample, this clone was seen a few times. Here the CDR3 DNA reads TGTGCCAGTAGTCGGGACAGCTTCTTCTCAACTGGGGCCAACGTCCTGACTTTC. It specifies CASSRDSFFSTGANVLTF. The chain is built from TRBV19 and TRBJ2-6; 7 nucleotides line up with TRBD1. Germline values: CDR1 LNHDA, CDR2 SQIVND (reference sequence). V lost 5 bases to trimming and J lost 2 bases; unmatched junction nucleotides: 12. The CDR3 has 18 residues.

The chain employs TRBV7-8 and TRBJ1-6, with TRBD1 matching 7 bases. J gave up 5 bases and V 1 base, and 5 bases lay outside the gene matches. Germline CDR1 reads SGHVS; CDR2 reads FQNEAQ. The CDR3 extends over 16 amino acids. The CDR3 loop is CASSLGAGGNNSPLHF. CDR3 in DNA: TGTGCCAGCAGCTTAGGAGCAGGGGGGAATAATTCACCCCTCCACTTT.

This clone occurred a few times. The CDR3, as DNA: TGTGCCAGAAGCTTGATCCCTGTGCCGGGACCGGGACAGGGAGATGTAAGCGGGACTGAAGCTTTCTTT. It translates to CARSLIPVPGPGQGDVSGTEAFF. The chain combines TRBV5-3 with TRBJ1-1; TRBD1 aligns across 9 bases. TRBV5-3 is marked as an open reading frame, function uncertain. The V and J ends lost 1 base and 5 bases, in that order; junction bases with no gene match: 30. This CDR3 contains 23 residues.

The rearrangement links TRBV29-1 to TRBJ2-3; perhaps TRBD1 as D (6 bases). The CDR3 contains 13 residues. V dropped 2 bases and J dropped 4 bases, with 10 bases sitting between them. The germline V gene has CDR1 SQVTM and CDR2 ANQGSEA. In nucleotides, the CDR3 is TGCAGCGTTGAACCAGGGGTTTCAGATACGCAGTATTTT. Translated: CSVEPGVSDTQYF.

The chain joins TRBV19 to TRBJ2-7; 11 bases agree with TRBD1. This CDR3 is built from 15 residues. V gave up 4 bases and J gave up 3 bases; unmatched junction bases: 5. Germline lookup yields CDR1 LNHDA and CDR2 SQIVND (reference sequence). The CDR3 reads CASSTTGTGGYEQYF. CDR3 nucleotides: TGTGCCAGTAGTACGACCGGGACAGGGGGCTACGAGCAGTACTTC.

This chain joins TRBV7-6 and TRBJ2-5; 11 bases map to TRBD1. The CDR3 contains 15 residues. CDR1 and CDR2 from the germline V gene are SGHVS and FNYEAQ. The ends lost 3 bases at V and 1 base at J; junction bases unmatched: 1. The CDR3 here is CASSFGTGGQETQYF. CDR3 sequence (DNA): TGTGCCAGCAGCTTTGGGACAGGGGGCCAAGAGACCCAGTACTTC.

The J gene is TRBJ2-1, the V gene TRBV14; D not certain. CDR1 and CDR2 (germline): SGHDN, FVKESK. The CDR3 is made up of 16 amino acids. Trimming took off 0 bases at V and 2 bases at J, with 11 bases between the two ends. The CDR3 nucleotides are TGTGCCAGCAGCCAAGAAACCATTCTAACCTACAATGAGCAGTTCTTC. It is translated as CASSQETILTYNEQFF.

J is TRBJ2-2 and V is TRBV5-4, with TRBD1 matching over 7 bases. The germline CDR1 and CDR2 sequences are SGHNT and YYREEE (reference sequence). The V gene end was trimmed by 0 bases and the J gene end by 1 base; junction bases not matched to a gene: 0. The CDR3 sequence is 15 residues long. The CDR3, as DNA: TGTGCCAGCAGCTTGGGGACAGGGAACACCGGGGAGCTGTTTTTT. This codes for CASSLGTGNTGELFF. Drawing the rest from reference TRBV5-4 and TRBJ2-2, the complete variable domain is ETGVTQSPTHLIKTRGQQVTLRCSSQSGHNTVSWYQQALGQGPQFIFQYYREEENGRGNFPPRFSGLQFPNYSSELNVNALELDDSALYLCASSLGTGNTGELFFGEGSRLTVL.

The chain combines TRBV6-5 with TRBJ2-2, with D perhaps TRBD2 (5 bases). This CDR3 is 14 amino acids long. The V end lost 6 bases, the J end lost 4 bases, and 12 bases lay between the germline ends. Germline V gene data show CDR1 as MNHEY and CDR2 as SVGAGI. The DNA for the CDR3 is TGTGCCAGCAGGGTACAAGGGAGCACCGGGGAGCTGTTTTTT. Residues: CASRVQGSTGELFF.

A remark on this clone: The sample has other DNA sequences that encode this CDR3 too. The gene calls are TRBV19 and TRBJ2-3, with a possible D match to TRBD1 (5 bases). The V gene lost 3 bases and the J gene lost 4 bases, with 8 bases spanning the gap. The CDR3 has 13 amino acids. In germline, CDR1 is LNHDA, CDR2 SQIVND (reference sequence). The CDR3 here is CASSMGRADTQYF. The CDR3 nucleotides read TGTGCCAGTAGTATGGGCAGGGCAGATACGCAGTATTTT. The full variable domain, completed using reference TRBV19 and TRBJ2-3, is DGGITQSPKYLFRKEGQNVTLSCEQNLNHDAMYWYRQDPGQGLRLIYYSQIVNDFQKGDIAEGYSVSREKKESFPLTVTSAQKNPTAFYLCASSMGRADTQYFGPGTRLTVL.

The chain uses TRBV19 and TRBJ2-4; weak D call: TRBD1 (5 bases). With 5 bases removed from V and 1 base from J, the gap between germline ends came to 15 bases. Germline V gives CDR1 LNHDA, CDR2 SQIVND (reference sequence). The CDR3 is 16 residues long. The CDR3 DNA reads TGTGCCAGTAGTCCAGACAGATTTAAGGCCAAAAACATTCAGTACTTC. It specifies CASSPDRFKAKNIQYF.

This clone has more than one count but fewer than ten. This chain connects TRBV3-1 (or the pseudogene TRBV3-2) to TRBJ2-7; D may be TRBD1 (6 bases). CDR3 length: 17 amino acids. V was pared by 1 base and J by 0 bases, with 16 bases between. Germline V gene lookup returns CDR1 LGHDT and CDR2 YNNKEL (reference sequence). CDR3 sequence reads: CASSQARGHRSSYEQYF. The CDR3 nucleotides read TGTGCCAGCAGCCAAGCCCGGGGACATAGAAGCTCCTACGAGCAGTACTTC.

This chain links TRBV7-2 with TRBJ2-6; D uncertain. CDR1 is SGHTA and CDR2 is FQGNSA in the germline V gene. V was trimmed by 3 bases and J by 0 bases, leaving 9 bases between them. This CDR3 spans 16 amino acids. This CDR3 is CASSFRHFSGANVLTF. The DNA for the CDR3 is TGTGCCAGCAGCTTCCGACATTTCTCTGGGGCCAACGTCCTGACTTTC. Using reference TRBV7-2 and TRBJ2-6 for the parts outside the CDR3, the full variable domain is GAGVSQSPSNKVTEKGKDVELRCDPISGHTALYWYRQSLGQGLEFLIYFQGNSAPDKSGLPSDRFSAERTGGSVSTLTIQRTQQEDSAVYLCASSFRHFSGANVLTFGAGSRLTVL.